This T cell receptor beta chain was recorded in a study of blood T cell repertoires in COVID-19. Participants' reported clinical history set cohort assignment. It was within 2 weeks before study entry that exposed participants met a COVID-19 case. Profiled with immunoSEQ multiplex PCR; TCRdb holds only in-frame clones, not every one. The sample holds some 320,000 clones, 85% seen once. Between the trimmed V and J ends, which lost 1 base and 4 bases, there was a span of 10 bases. Germline V gives CDR1 GTSNPN, CDR2 SVGIG (reference sequence). The CDR3 covers 13 residues. The sample taken for sequencing was PBMCs or T cells enriched from blood (not recorded which). This chain uses TRBV30 with TRBJ2-5; TRBD2 might be the D (6 bases). The source is a woman aged 25 to 39 who had been exposed to COVID-19. The DNA for the CDR3 is TGTGCCTGGAGTGGGGGACTTTCAGAGACCCAGTACTTC. Translated: CAWSGGLSETQYF.